The T cell receptor (beta chain) under discussion was sequenced for a study of shared clonotypes between healthy human individuals. Repertoires were generated with immunoSEQ multiplex PCR, while TCRdb's copy carries only in-frame clones and drops some. Of millions of clones listed, approximately 92% are singletons. V was trimmed by 9 bases and J by 4 bases, leaving 9 bases between them. Germline values: CDR1 LNHDA, CDR2 SQIVND (reference sequence). The CDR3 spans 11 residues. This clonotype was obtained from a man aged 18-30 years in good health. The source material was naive CD4+ T cells sorted from blood. Sample subset: CD45RA+ positively selected. The V and J genes are TRBV19 and TRBJ1-2; no definite D call. The CDR3 sequence: CASRDTYGYTF. The CDR3 DNA reads as TGTGCCAGCCGGGATACCTATGGCTACACCTTC. Variable domain in full (rest from reference TRBV19 and TRBJ1-2): DGGITQSPKYLFRKEGQNVTLSCEQNLNHDAMYWYRQDPGQGLRLIYYSQIVNDFQKGDIAEGYSVSREKKESFPLTVTSAQKNPTAFYLCASRDTYGYTFGSGTRLTVV.